This T cell receptor beta chain was retrieved from a study of T cells in tuberculosis. The overall study: CD1B tetramers identified T cells specific for mycobacterial lipid GMM. This South African cohort compared adolescents with or without latent tuberculosis against adults with active tuberculosis.

Study-wide results and caveats: Active tuberculosis TCR-alpha repertoires lay closer to GMM-specific TCRs than IGRA-negative controls, suggesting clonal expansion.

Each donor contributed approximately 100,000 T cells on average, unsorted. A word on this clone: Antigen: not known.

Assay used: immunoSEQ multiplex PCR; TCRdb lists only in-frame clones, some missing. The repertoire has under 40,000 clones, roughly 95% of them found once; the top ten carry 6.5% to 8%. Germline V gene sequence: CDR1 GTSNPN, CDR2 SVGIG (reference sequence). The germline V and J ends were trimmed by 0 bases and 4 bases, with 13 bases remaining between them. The CDR3 runs 14 residues. The TCR comes from a donor between 5 and 29 years old with latent tuberculosis or without tuberculosis infection. The V call is TRBV30, the J call TRBJ2-7; the D gene is possibly TRBD1 (6 bases). The sample consisted of PBMCs. The CDR3 sequence: CAWSVGQGIYEQYF. Here the CDR3 DNA reads TGTGCCTGGAGTGTAGGCCAGGGGATTTACGAGCAGTACTTC.